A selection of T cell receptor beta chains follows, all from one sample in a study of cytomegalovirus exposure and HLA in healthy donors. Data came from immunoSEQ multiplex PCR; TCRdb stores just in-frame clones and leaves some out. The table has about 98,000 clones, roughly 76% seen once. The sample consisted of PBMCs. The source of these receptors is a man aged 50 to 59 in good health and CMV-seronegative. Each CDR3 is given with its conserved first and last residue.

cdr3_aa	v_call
CASSGLAGVDEQFF	TRBV9
CASSHGQGVYGYTF	TRBV6-4
CASSVDNEQFF	TRBV7-9
CASKKGLLGYGYTF	TRBV6-5
CASSTGQGSTEAFF	TRBV7-9
CGATDSGNTIYF	TRBV6-1
CASSLESSAYRTDTQYF	TRBV5-1
CASSRGGRGHDTGELFF	TRBV28
CASSLVGQGANEQYF	TRBV5-1
CASSLPLGLAVSYEQYF	TRBV13
CASRLAAFPTGELFF	TRBV2
CASQGGGEQYF	TRBV6-1
CASSAAQGTYGYTF	TRBV2
CASSQAAILAGDTDTQYF	TRBV4-2
CASSLRGTGEILSPLHF	TRBV7-6
CASSAREFQPQHF	TRBV27
CASSPSLGNRGLEQYF	TRBV27
CASSSRDRGVMDTQYF	TRBV14
CASSSGDSPYGYTF	TRBV5-5
CASSSFGTGGNQPQHF	TRBV27
CAISESRTSGNEQFF	TRBV10-3
CASSSRLVGEQFF	TRBV5-1
CASSPRGGEYYEQYF	TRBV19
CASSEAVGQGGYEQYF	TRBV6-1
CASGQEIYNEQFF	TRBV5-1
CASSSLQVYSPLHF	TRBV27
CASSKVPPRGSGETQYF	TRBV21-1
CASSQGQGEKLFF	TRBV6-1
CASSPGPGGPNEKLFF	TRBV5-1
CASSPRDRGRGSTDTQYF	TRBV21-1
CASKKASGASYEQYF	TRBV6-5
CASSSSYGYTF	TRBV5-4
CASSLALADYNEKLFF	TRBV5-6
CASSLEYLGTENYGYTF	TRBV7-9
CASSPRGLAGDREQYF	TRBV18
CASGTSRVSGNQPQHF	TRBV28
CASSLAGVTEAFF	TRBV5-1
CAIQAGGSTGELFF	TRBV10-3
CASSGLIYEQYF	TRBV28
CASSSLRGPTEAFF	TRBV5-1
CSVDTSGFRGQNTQYF	TRBV29-1
CAIRDRTSGSTDTQYF	TRBV10-3
CASRTASAGHQPQHF	TRBV28
CASSPLRAEGPDTQYF	TRBV4-2
CASSLGQGVVYEQYF	TRBV7-2
CASSRQGNLNTEAFF	TRBV6-5
CASSLTSGRAGDTQYF	TRBV5-1
CASSEGGTAIYGYTF	TRBV6-1
CASSAGRGGRTDTQYF	TRBV7-6
CASSPEVWTSRGYTF	TRBV5-6